This T cell receptor beta chain came from a study of T cells in Graves' hyperthyroidism and ophthalmopathy. In the case of this clonotype: Its matching antigen is unknown.

Study observations and caveats: The authors' 13 V-J model separated ophthalmopathy from stable hyperthyroidism. Blood samples included most of the expanded thyroid clonotypes exceeding 0.001.

The CDR3 regions of TCR beta were amplified from RNA transcripts. The HTBI primer set drove a first-round RT-PCR of the TCR CDR3. TCRdb re-called the multiplex PCR reads with MiXCR, one entry per CDR3 protein. Among around 540,000 distinct CDR3 sequences listed, around 15% were seen once. V lost 1 base to trimming and J lost 5 bases; unmatched junction nucleotides: 14. The CDR3 is 18 residues long. Germline CDR1 and CDR2: LNHDA and SQIVND (reference sequence). Disease lasting under 3 months, a NOSPECS grade of at least 4, and a Clinical Activity Score of at least 3 were features of the ophthalmopathy patients. Diagnosis rested on symptoms, serum thyroxine and TRAb, thyroid ultrasound, and orbital computed tomography.

The TCR originated in a woman in her 30s with Graves' ophthalmopathy. The chain carries TRBV19 and TRBJ2-5; 9 bases match TRBD2. The sequenced sample was blood. For the CDR3, the DNA is TGTGCCAGTAGTATAGGCGTCGGCGGGAGGGCCGTTTGGGAGACCCAGTACTTC. As protein: CASSIGVGGRAVWETQYF.